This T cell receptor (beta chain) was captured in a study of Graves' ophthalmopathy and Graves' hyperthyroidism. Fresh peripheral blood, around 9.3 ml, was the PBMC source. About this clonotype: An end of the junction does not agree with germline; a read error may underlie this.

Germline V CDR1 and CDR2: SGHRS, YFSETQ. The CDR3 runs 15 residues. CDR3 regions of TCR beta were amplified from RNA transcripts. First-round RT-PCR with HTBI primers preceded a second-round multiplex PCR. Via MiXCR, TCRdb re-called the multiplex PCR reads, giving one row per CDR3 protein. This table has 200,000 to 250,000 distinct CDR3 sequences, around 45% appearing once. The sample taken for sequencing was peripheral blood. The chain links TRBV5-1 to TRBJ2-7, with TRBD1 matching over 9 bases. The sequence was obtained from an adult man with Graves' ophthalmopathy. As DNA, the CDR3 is TGTGCCAGCAGCCAGGGGACAGGGCTCTCCTACGAGCAGTACTTC. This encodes CASSQGTGLSYEQYF. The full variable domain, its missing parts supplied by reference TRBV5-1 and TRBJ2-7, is KAGVTQTPRYLIKTRGQQVTLSCSPISGHRSVSWYQQTPGQGLQFLFEYFSETQRNKGNFPGRFSGRQFSNSRSEMNVSTLELGDSALYLCASSQGTGLSYEQYFGPGTRLTVT.